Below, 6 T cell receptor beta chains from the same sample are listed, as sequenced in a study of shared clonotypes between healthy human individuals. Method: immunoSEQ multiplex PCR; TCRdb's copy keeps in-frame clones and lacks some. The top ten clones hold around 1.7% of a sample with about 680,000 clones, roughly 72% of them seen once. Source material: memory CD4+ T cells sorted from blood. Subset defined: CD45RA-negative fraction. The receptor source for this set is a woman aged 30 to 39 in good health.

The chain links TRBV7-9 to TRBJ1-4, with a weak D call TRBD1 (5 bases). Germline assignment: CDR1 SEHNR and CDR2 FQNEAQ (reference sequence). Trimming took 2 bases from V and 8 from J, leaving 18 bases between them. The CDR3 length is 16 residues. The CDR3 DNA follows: TGTGCCAGCAGCTTATACATCGGGACCACAAACGAAAAACTGTTTTTT. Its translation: CASSLYIGTTNEKLFF.

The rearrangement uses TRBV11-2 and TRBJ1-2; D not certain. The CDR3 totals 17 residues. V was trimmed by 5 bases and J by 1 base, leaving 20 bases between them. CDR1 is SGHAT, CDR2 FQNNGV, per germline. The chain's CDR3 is CASSANPHSNFNYGYTF. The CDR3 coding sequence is TGTGCCAGCAGCGCGAACCCCCACAGTAACTTTAACTATGGCTACACCTTC.

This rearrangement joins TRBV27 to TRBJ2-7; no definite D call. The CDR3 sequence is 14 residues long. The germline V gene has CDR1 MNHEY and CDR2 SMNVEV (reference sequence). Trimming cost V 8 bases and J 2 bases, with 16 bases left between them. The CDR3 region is CASQSVGMPYEQYF. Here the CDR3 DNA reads TGTGCCAGCCAAAGTGTGGGCATGCCCTACGAGCAGTACTTC.

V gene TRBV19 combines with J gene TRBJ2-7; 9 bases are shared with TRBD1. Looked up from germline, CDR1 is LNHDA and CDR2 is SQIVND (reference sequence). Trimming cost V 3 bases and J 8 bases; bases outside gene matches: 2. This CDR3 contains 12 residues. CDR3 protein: CASSIGQGKQYF. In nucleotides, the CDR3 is TGTGCCAGTAGTATCGGACAGGGGAAGCAGTACTTC.

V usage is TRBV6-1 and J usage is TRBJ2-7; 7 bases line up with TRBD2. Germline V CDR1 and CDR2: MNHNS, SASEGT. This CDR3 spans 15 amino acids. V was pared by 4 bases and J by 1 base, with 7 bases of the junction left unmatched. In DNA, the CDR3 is TGTGCCAGCAGTGCCGTTCGCGGGGGATCCTACGAGCAGTACTTC. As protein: CASSAVRGGSYEQYF.

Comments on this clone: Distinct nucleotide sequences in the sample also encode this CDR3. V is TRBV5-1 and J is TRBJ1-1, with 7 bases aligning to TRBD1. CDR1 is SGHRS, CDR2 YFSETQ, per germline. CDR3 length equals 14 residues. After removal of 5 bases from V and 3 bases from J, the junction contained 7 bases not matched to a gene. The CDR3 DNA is TGCGCCAGCAGTTCCGGGACAGAAGACACTGAAGCTTTCTTT. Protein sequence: CASSSGTEDTEAFF.